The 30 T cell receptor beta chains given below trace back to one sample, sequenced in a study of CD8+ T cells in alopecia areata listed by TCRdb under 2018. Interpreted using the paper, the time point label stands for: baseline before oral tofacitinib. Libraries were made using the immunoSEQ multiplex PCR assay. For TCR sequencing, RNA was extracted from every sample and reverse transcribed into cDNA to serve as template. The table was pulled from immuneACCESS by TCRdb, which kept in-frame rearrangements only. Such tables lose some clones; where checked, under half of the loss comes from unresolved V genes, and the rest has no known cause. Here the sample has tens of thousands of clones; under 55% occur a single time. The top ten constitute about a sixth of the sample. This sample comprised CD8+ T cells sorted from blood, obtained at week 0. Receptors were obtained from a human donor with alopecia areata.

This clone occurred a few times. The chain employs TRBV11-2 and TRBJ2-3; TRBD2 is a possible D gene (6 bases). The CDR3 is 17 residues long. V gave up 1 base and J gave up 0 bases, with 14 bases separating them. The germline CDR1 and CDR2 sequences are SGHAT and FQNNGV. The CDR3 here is CASSLVQTSPSTDTQYF. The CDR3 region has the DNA TGTGCCAGCAGCTTAGTCCAGACTAGTCCGAGCACAGATACGCAGTATTTT.

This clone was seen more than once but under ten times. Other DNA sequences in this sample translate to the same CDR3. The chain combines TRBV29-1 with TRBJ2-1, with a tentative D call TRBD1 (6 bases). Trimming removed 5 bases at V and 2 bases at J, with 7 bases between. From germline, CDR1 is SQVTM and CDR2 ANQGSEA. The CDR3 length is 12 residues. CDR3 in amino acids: CSVWTAYNEQFF. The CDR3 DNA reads TGCAGCGTTTGGACAGCCTACAATGAGCAGTTCTTC.

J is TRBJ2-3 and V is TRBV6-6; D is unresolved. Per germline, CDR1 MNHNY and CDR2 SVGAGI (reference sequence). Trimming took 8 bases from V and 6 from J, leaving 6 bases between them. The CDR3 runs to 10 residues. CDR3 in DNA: TGTGCCAGCCGCCAGGATACGCAGTATTTT. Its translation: CASRQDTQYF.

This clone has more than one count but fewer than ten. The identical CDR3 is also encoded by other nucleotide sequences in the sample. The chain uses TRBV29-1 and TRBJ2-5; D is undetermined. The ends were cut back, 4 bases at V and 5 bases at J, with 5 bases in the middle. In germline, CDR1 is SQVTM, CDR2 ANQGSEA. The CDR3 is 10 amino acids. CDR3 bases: TGCAGCGTTGCCTTGGAGACCCAGTACTTC. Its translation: CSVALETQYF.

Written as DNA, the CDR3 is TGCGCCAGCAGCCAAGCCGGCGGAGAATCCGAGCAGTACTTC. This translates into CASSQAGGESEQYF. The chain uses TRBV4-1 and TRBJ2-7; no reliable D call. The CDR3 loop spans 14 amino acids. The V gene lost 1 base and the J gene lost 6 bases, with 13 bases spanning the gap. Germline loops: CDR1 MGHRA, CDR2 YSYEKL.

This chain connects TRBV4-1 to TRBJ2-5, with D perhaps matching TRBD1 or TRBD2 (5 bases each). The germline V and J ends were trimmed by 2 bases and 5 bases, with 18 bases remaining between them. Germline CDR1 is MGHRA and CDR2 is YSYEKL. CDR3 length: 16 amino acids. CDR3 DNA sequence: TGCGCCAGCAGCCAATGGGTGATGGGGGAGCTGGAGACCCAGTACTTC. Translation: CASSQWVMGELETQYF.

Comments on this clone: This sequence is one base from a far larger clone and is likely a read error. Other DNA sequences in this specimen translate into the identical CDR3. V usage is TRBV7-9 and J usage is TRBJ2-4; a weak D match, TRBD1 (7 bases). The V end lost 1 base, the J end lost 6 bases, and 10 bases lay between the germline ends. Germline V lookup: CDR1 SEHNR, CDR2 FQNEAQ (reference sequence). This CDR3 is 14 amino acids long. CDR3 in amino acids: CASSLDQGGNIQYF. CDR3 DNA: TGTGCCAGCAGCTTAGACCAGGGGGGAAACATTCAGTACTTC.

CDR3 DNA sequence: TGCAGCGTTCTGGAAAGAGATGGCTACACCTTC. Translating it yields CSVLERDGYTF. The chain employs TRBV29-1 and TRBJ1-2; D unresolved. The V end lost 5 bases, the J end lost 6 bases, and 10 bases lay between the germline ends. Germline V lookup: CDR1 SQVTM, CDR2 ANQGSEA. This CDR3 region has 11 residues.

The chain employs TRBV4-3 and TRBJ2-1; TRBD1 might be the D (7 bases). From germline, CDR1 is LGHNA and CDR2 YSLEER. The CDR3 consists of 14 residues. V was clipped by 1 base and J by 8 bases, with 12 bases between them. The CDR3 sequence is CASSQASGGHEQFF. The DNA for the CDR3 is TGCGCCAGCAGCCAAGCCTCAGGGGGGCATGAGCAGTTCTTC.

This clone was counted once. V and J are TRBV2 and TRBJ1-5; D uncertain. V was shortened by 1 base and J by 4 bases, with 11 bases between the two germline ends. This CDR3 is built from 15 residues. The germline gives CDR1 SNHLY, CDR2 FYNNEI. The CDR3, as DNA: TGTGCCAGCAGTGAAGGGGCACATGGGAATCAGCCCCAGCATTTT. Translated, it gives CASSEGAHGNQPQHF.

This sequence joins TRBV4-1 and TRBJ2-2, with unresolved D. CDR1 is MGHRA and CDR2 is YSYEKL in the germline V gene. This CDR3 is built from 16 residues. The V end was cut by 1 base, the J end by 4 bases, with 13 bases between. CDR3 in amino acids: CASSQAAGWSTGELFF. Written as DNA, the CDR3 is TGCGCCAGCAGCCAAGCCGCAGGCTGGAGCACCGGGGAGCTGTTTTTT.

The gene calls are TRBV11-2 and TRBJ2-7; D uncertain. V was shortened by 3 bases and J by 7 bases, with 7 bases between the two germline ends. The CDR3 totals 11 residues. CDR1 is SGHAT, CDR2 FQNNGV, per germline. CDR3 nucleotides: TGTGCCAGCAGCTTGGTTGAGGAGCAGTACTTC. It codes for CASSLVEEQYF.

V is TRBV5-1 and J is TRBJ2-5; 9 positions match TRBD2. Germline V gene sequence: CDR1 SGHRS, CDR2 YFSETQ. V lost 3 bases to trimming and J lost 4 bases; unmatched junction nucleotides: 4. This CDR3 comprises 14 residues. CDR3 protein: CASSWVTSGETQYF. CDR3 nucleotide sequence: TGCGCCAGCAGCTGGGTGACTAGCGGAGAGACCCAGTACTTC.

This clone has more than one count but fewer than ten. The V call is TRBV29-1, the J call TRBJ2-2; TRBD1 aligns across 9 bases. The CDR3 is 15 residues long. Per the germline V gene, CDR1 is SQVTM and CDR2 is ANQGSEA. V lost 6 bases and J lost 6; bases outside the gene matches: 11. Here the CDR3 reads CSVTGTGRQAGELFF. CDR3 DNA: TGCAGCGTAACCGGGACAGGGCGTCAGGCCGGGGAGCTGTTTTTT.

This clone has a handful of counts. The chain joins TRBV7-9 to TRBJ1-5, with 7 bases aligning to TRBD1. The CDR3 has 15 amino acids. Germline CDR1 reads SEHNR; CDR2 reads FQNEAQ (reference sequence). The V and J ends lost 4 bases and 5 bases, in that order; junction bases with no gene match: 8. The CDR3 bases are TGTGCCAGCAGCTCCAATAAACAGGGGTATCAGCCCCAGCATTTT. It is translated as CASSSNKQGYQPQHF.

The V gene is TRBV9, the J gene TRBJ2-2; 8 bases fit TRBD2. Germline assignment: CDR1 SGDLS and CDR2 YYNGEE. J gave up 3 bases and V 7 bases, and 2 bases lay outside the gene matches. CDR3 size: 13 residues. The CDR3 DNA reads TGTGCCAGCCGGCGGGAGGACACCGGGGAGCTGTTTTTT. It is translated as CASRREDTGELFF.

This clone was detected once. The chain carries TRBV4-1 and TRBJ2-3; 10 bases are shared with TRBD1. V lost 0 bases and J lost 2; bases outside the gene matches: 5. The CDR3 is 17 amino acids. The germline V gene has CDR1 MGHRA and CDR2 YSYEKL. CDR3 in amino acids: CASSQDWDRGPTDTQYF. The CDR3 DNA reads TGCGCCAGCAGCCAAGATTGGGACAGGGGACCCACAGATACGCAGTATTTT.

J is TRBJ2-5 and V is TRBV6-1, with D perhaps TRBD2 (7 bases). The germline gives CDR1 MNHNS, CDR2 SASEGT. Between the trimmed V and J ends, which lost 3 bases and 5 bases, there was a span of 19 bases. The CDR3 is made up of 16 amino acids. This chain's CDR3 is CASSDFRGGHGETQYF. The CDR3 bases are TGTGCCAGCAGTGACTTTAGGGGGGGGCACGGGGAGACCCAGTACTTC.

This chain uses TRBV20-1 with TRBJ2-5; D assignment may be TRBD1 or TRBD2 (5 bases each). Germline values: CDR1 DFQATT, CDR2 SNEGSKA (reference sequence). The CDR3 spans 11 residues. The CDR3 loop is CSGAVQETQYF. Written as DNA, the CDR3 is TGCAGCGGGGCAGTCCAAGAGACCCAGTACTTC.

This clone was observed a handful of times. The CDR3 sequence: CASSLVSGRHSYEQYF. In nucleotides, the CDR3 is TGTGCCAGCAGCTTAGTATCCGGGAGGCATTCCTACGAGCAGTACTTC. The V and J genes are TRBV7-2 and TRBJ2-7, with 7 bases matching TRBD2. Losses at the gene ends were 1 base for V and 1 base for J; bases not matched to a gene: 7. Germline CDR1 is SGHTA and CDR2 is FQGNSA. The CDR3 contains 16 residues. The full variable domain, with the rest looked up from reference TRBV7-2 and TRBJ2-7, is GAGVSQSPSNKVTEKGKDVELRCDPISGHTALYWYRQSLGQGLEFLIYFQGNSAPDKSGLPSDRFSAERTGGSVSTLTIQRTQQEDSAVYLCASSLVSGRHSYEQYFGPGTRLTVT.

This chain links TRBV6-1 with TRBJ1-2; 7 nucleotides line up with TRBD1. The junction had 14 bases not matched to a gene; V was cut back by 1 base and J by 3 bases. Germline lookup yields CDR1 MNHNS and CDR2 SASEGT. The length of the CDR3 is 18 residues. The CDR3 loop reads CASSEGAAGGPTYYGYTF. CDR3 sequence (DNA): TGTGCCAGCAGTGAAGGGGCCGCAGGGGGACCCACCTACTATGGCTACACCTTC.

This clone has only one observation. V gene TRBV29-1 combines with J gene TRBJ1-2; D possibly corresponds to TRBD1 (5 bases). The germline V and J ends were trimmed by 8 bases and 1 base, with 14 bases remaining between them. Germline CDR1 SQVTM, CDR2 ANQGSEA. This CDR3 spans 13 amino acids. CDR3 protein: CSFPGPGNYGYTF. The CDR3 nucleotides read TGCAGCTTCCCGGGGCCGGGTAACTATGGCTACACCTTC.

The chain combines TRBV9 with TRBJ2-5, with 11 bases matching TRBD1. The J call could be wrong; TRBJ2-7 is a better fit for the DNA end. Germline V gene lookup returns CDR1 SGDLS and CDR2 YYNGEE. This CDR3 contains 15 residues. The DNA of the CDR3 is TGTGCCAGCAACTCCGGTGGGACAGGGGGCTACGAGCAGTACTTC. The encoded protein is CASNSGGTGGYEQYF.

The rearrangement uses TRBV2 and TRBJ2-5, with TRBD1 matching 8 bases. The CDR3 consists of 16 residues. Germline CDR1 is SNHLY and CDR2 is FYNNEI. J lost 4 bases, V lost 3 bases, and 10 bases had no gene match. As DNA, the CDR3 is TGTGCCAGCAGTGACCCGACAGGGGCATCCCGAGAGACCCAGTACTTC. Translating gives CASSDPTGASRETQYF.

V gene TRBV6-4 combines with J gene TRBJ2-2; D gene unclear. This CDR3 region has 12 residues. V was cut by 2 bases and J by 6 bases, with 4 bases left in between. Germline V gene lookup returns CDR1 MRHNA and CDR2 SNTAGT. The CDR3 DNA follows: TGTGCCAGCAGTGACCTGGCCGGGGAGCTGTTTTTT. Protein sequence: CASSDLAGELFF.

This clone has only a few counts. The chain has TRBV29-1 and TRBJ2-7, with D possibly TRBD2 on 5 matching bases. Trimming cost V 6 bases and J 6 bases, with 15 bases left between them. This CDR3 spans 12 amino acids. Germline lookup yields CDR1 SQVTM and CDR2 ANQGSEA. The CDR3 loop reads CSVWTGQGEQYF. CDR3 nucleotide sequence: TGCAGCGTCTGGACTGGGCAAGGCGAGCAGTACTTC.

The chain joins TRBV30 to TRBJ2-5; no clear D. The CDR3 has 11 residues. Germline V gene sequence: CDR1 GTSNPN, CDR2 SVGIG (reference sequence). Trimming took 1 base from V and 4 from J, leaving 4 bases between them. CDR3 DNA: TGTGCCTGGAGTGAAGGAGAGACCCAGTACTTC. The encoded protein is CAWSEGETQYF.

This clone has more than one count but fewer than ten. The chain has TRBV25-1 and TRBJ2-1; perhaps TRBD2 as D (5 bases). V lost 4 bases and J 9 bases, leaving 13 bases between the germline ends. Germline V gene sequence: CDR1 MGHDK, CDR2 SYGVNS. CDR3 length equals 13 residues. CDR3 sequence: CASSGLAGPEQFF. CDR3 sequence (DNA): TGTGCCAGCAGTGGTCTAGCCGGCCCTGAGCAGTTCTTC.

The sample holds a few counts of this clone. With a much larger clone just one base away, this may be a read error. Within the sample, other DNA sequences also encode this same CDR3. CDR3 DNA: TGTGCCAGCAGCTTAAACACCGGGGAGCTGTTTTTT. Translated, it gives CASSLNTGELFF. This rearrangement joins TRBV13 to TRBJ2-2; no definite D call. V was trimmed by 2 bases and J by 2 bases, leaving 0 bases between them. The CDR3 consists of 12 residues. The germline V gene has CDR1 PRHDT and CDR2 FYEKMQ (reference sequence). The full variable domain, with the rest looked up from reference TRBV13 and TRBJ2-2, is AAGVIQSPRHLIKEKRETATLKCYPIPRHDTVYWYQQGPGQDPQFLISFYEKMQSDKGSIPDRFSAQQFSDYHSELNMSSLELGDSALYFCASSLNTGELFFGEGSRLTVL.

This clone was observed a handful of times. The CDR3 region is CASSPSAGGSYEQYF. For the CDR3, the DNA is TGCGCCAGCAGCCCGTCGGCAGGGGGCTCCTACGAGCAGTACTTC. The chain recombines TRBV4-3 with TRBJ2-7, with 7 bases fitting TRBD1. Germline values: CDR1 LGHNA, CDR2 YSLEER. The CDR3 runs to 15 residues. V trimming: 4 bases; J trimming: 0 bases; junction bases outside the gene matches: 6.